The 7 T cell receptor beta chains given below trace back to one sample, sequenced in a study of spatial heterogeneity in lung cancer. Regarding time point: sample taken at primary tumor resection. Extraction of whole RNA from tumor, nontumor lung or frozen PBMC preceded unsorted sequencing. In TCRdb, the 5' RACE reads were re-called with MiXCR into one record per CDR3 protein. The sample includes approximately 10,000 distinct CDR3 sequences, about 17% seen only once; the top ten take roughly 52%. The source was PBMCs, collected at surgery. Receptors originate from a male donor with early-stage non-small cell lung cancer.

The rearrangement links TRBV5-4 to TRBJ2-3; D possibly corresponds to TRBD2 (5 bases). V lost 4 bases, J lost 7 bases, and 13 bases lay in between. The CDR3 covers 13 residues. The germline V gene encodes CDR1 SGHNT and CDR2 YYREEE (reference sequence). The CDR3, as DNA: TGTGCCAGCAGCCTGGAGGTTGGTAATACGCAGTATTTT. It translates to CASSLEVGNTQYF.

This clonotype was found many times. The chain uses TRBV19 and TRBJ2-3; the D gene is possibly TRBD1 (5 bases). The V gene's germline CDR1 is LNHDA and CDR2 SQIVND (reference sequence). V lost 5 bases and J lost 0, with 12 bases in between. The CDR3 runs to 15 residues. The CDR3 DNA follows: TGTGCCAGTAGTCCATGGACAAGTAGCACAGATACGCAGTATTTT. Its translation: CASSPWTSSTDTQYF.

By sample share, this clonotype is medium-sized. V usage is TRBV6-5 and J usage is TRBJ1-1; no reliable D call. Germline values: CDR1 MNHEY, CDR2 SVGAGI. The V gene lost 1 base and the J gene lost 0 bases, with 9 bases spanning the gap. The CDR3 is 15 residues long. The CDR3 DNA follows: TGTGCCAGCAGTTACTTTCCAGACATGAACACTGAAGCTTTCTTT. Translated, it gives CASSYFPDMNTEAFF.

This chain uses TRBV7-3 with TRBJ2-1; the match to TRBD2 covers 9 bases. Germline-derived CDR1 and CDR2 are SGHTA and FQGTGA. The CDR3 extends over 15 amino acids. The trim removed 2 bases at V and 5 bases at J, leaving 4 bases unmatched. Written as DNA, the CDR3 is TGTGCCAGCAGCTTATCCCCTAGCGGGAACAATGAGCAGTTCTTC. Its translation is CASSLSPSGNNEQFF.

This clonotype was seen at least ten times. V and J are TRBV6-6 and TRBJ2-1; 9 bases agree with TRBD1. CDR1 and CDR2 (germline): MNHNY, SVGAGI (reference sequence). V lost 2 bases and J lost 8; bases outside the gene matches: 19. This CDR3 is built from 19 residues. In nucleotides, the CDR3 is TGTGCCAGCAGTTACCCTAAAATTAGGACAGGGGATCTGAAAGATGAGCAGTTCTTC. Its protein is CASSYPKIRTGDLKDEQFF.

The chain recombines TRBV5-1 with TRBJ2-3; D uncertain. V lost 3 bases and J 0 bases, leaving 8 bases between the germline ends. In germline, CDR1 is SGHRS, CDR2 YFSETQ. The CDR3 totals 14 residues. In nucleotides, the CDR3 is TGCGCCAGCAGCTCGTTTGACAGCACAGATACGCAGTATTTT. Protein sequence: CASSSFDSTDTQYF.

This clonotype was found a few times. V usage is TRBV2 and J usage is TRBJ2-7; D gene unclear. Germline assignment: CDR1 SNHLY and CDR2 FYNNEI. The CDR3 sequence is 11 residues long. V dropped 7 bases and J dropped 5 bases, with 9 bases sitting between them. CDR3 loop: CASNTWNEQYF. CDR3 DNA sequence: TGTGCCAGCAATACGTGGAACGAGCAGTACTTC.